These 30 T cell receptor beta chains share one sample of origin, sequenced in a study of blood T cell repertoires in COVID-19. The repertoire was sequenced with immunoSEQ multiplex PCR; TCRdb's copy has only in-frame clones and lacks some. Among approximately 73,000 clones, roughly 86% were seen once, and the ten largest hold roughly 0.83%. The sample was peripheral blood. The receptors shown here come from a woman in her 70s with acute or convalescent COVID-19.

The rearrangement links TRBV9 to TRBJ1-6; TRBD1 is a possible D gene (6 bases). The CDR3 is 14 residues long. Germline V gene sequence: CDR1 SGDLS, CDR2 YYNGEE. Trimming shortened V by 2 bases and J by 5 bases, and 8 bases separated the two germline ends. The CDR3 coding sequence is TGTGCCAGCAGCGTGGGGACAAATAATTCACCCCTCCACTTT. Protein sequence: CASSVGTNNSPLHF.

The chain employs TRBV29-1 and TRBJ1-1; D gene ambiguous. Trimming pared 2 bases from V and 6 bases from J, leaving 10 bases between. This CDR3 has 12 residues. Germline V gene sequence: CDR1 SQVTM, CDR2 ANQGSEA. CDR3 loop: CSVESGGSEAFF. The CDR3 DNA follows: TGCAGCGTTGAATCGGGTGGGTCTGAAGCTTTCTTT.

V usage is TRBV6-1 and J usage is TRBJ2-7; D uncertain. Trimming removed 3 bases at V and 3 bases at J, with 12 bases between. Germline V gene lookup returns CDR1 MNHNS and CDR2 SASEGT. The CDR3 covers 14 residues. In nucleotides, the CDR3 is TGTGCCAGCAGTGAGTCGGGTCATCTCTACGAGCAGTACTTC. This sequence encodes CASSESGHLYEQYF.

The rearrangement links TRBV20-1 to TRBJ1-5, with 8 nucleotides matching TRBD1. With 3 bases clipped from V and 0 bases from J, the junction kept 4 bases outside the gene matches. CDR1 is DFQATT, CDR2 SNEGSKA, per germline (reference sequence). The length of the CDR3 is 15 residues. The CDR3 spells CSASTGGSSNQPQHF. DNA of the CDR3: TGCAGTGCTAGTACAGGGGGAAGTAGCAATCAGCCCCAGCATTTT.

The chain has TRBV7-9 and TRBJ2-2; possible D gene TRBD1, 5 bases. CDR3 length equals 15 residues. Per the germline V gene, CDR1 is SEHNR and CDR2 is FQNEAQ (reference sequence). V shed 3 bases and J shed 6 bases, with 14 bases lying between them. CDR3 coding DNA: TGTGCCAGCAGCTTGGGGCAGGGAAGGGCCGGGGAGCTGTTTTTT. Translation: CASSLGQGRAGELFF.

This clone appeared once. The V and J genes are TRBV2 and TRBJ1-1, with 7 bases identical to TRBD1. V was clipped by 7 bases and J by 7 bases; unmatched bases: 9. The germline V gene has CDR1 SNHLY and CDR2 FYNNEI. The CDR3 consists of 13 residues. CDR3: CASKGEQGHEAFF. For the CDR3, the DNA is TGTGCCAGCAAGGGAGAACAGGGGCATGAAGCTTTCTTT.

The chain uses TRBV25-1 and TRBJ1-1; tentatively, D is TRBD1 (6 bases). Germline loops: CDR1 MGHDK, CDR2 SYGVNS. The CDR3 covers 13 residues. V was trimmed by 6 bases and J by 1 base, leaving 9 bases between them. The CDR3 spells CASRYRENTEAFF. The CDR3 bases are TGTGCCAGCAGATACAGGGAGAACACTGAAGCTTTCTTT.

The CDR3: CASSPSGANVLTF. The CDR3 region has the DNA TGTGCCAGCAGCCCATCTGGGGCCAACGTCCTGACTTTC. The chain employs TRBV3-1 (or the pseudogene TRBV3-2) and TRBJ2-6; no clear D. This CDR3 spans 13 amino acids. V gave up 4 bases and J gave up 1 base, with 2 bases separating them. In germline, CDR1 is LGHDT, CDR2 YNNKEL (reference sequence).

The gene calls are TRBV6-5 and TRBJ1-1; D is ambiguous. The CDR3 covers 12 residues. Germline loops: CDR1 MNHEY, CDR2 SVGAGI. Trimming removed 6 bases at V and 1 base at J, with 6 bases between. CDR3 in DNA: TGTGCCAGCAGATTCCAGAACACTGAAGCTTTCTTT. Translation gives CASRFQNTEAFF.

This rearrangement joins TRBV7-9 to TRBJ2-7; 10 bases line up with TRBD1. V dropped 5 bases and J dropped 4; count of bases not matched to a gene: 2. CDR1 is SEHNR, CDR2 FQNEAQ, per germline (reference sequence). The length of the CDR3 is 13 residues. For the CDR3, the DNA is TGTGCCAGCAGCAGGACAGGGGGGTACGAGCAGTACTTC. Its translation: CASSRTGGYEQYF. Using reference TRBV7-9 and TRBJ2-7 for the parts outside the CDR3, the full variable domain is DTGVSQNPRHKITKRGQNVTFRCDPISEHNRLYWYRQTLGQGPEFLTYFQNEAQLEKSRLLSDRFSAERPKGSFSTLEIQRTEQGDSAMYLCASSRTGGYEQYFGPGTRLTVT.

J is TRBJ2-1 and V is TRBV1; the table's D call TRBD1 went unverified against the DNA. TRBV1 is a recognized pseudogene. CDR3 length: 16 amino acids. The CDR3 nucleotides read TGCACCAGCAGCCATCCCAGGGGAGCATCCTACAATGAGCAGTTCTTC. It encodes CTSSHPRGASYNEQFF.

The rearrangement joins TRBV6-5 to TRBJ2-7; 12 nucleotides agree with TRBD2. The CDR3 covers 14 residues. Germline V gene sequence: CDR1 MNHEY, CDR2 SVGAGI. The trim removed 8 bases at V and 2 bases at J, leaving 4 bases unmatched. CDR3 coding DNA: TGTGCCAGCCAGACTAGCGGGGGCACCTACGAGCAGTACTTC. Translating gives CASQTSGGTYEQYF.

The chain joins TRBV29-1 to TRBJ2-1; 7 bases agree with TRBD1. Losses at the gene ends were 3 bases for V and 9 bases for J; bases not matched to a gene: 14. CDR3 length: 15 residues. Germline V gives CDR1 SQVTM, CDR2 ANQGSEA. The CDR3 sequence is CSVDQEGGTLIEQFF. The CDR3 nucleotides read TGCAGCGTTGATCAGGAAGGGGGCACTTTGATTGAGCAGTTCTTC.

The chain joins TRBV7-6 to TRBJ2-1; tentative D call: TRBD2 (5 bases). The CDR3 runs 13 residues. Deletions cut 5 bases from V and 10 bases from J, with 15 bases between. CDR1 SGHVS and CDR2 FNYEAQ come from the germline V gene. CDR3 in DNA: TGTGCCAGCAGCCCACGGACGGGGTGGGAGCAGTTCTTC. Translation: CASSPRTGWEQFF.

V and J are TRBV2 and TRBJ2-7, with 7 bases identical to TRBD1. J gave up 2 bases and V 5 bases, and 9 bases lay outside the gene matches. CDR1 is SNHLY and CDR2 is FYNNEI in the germline V gene. This CDR3 comprises 15 residues. The CDR3 spells CASSKRDSGAYEQYF. The DNA of the CDR3 is TGTGCCAGCAGTAAACGGGACAGTGGTGCCTACGAGCAGTACTTC.

CDR3 amino acids: CASSRGLASDEQFF. As DNA, the CDR3 is TGTGCCAGCAGCCGGGGACTAGCTTCAGATGAGCAGTTCTTC. The chain is built from TRBV3-1 (or the pseudogene TRBV3-2) and TRBJ2-1, with 9 bases identical to TRBD2. The CDR3 is 14 residues long. CDR1 is LGHDT, CDR2 YNNKEL, per germline (reference sequence). V trimming: 4 bases; J trimming: 8 bases; junction bases outside the gene matches: 6.

The genes are TRBV5-4 and TRBJ2-1; the match to TRBD2 covers 9 bases. V gave up 1 base and J gave up 9 bases; unmatched junction bases: 8. The CDR3 has 15 amino acids. The V gene's germline CDR1 is SGHNT and CDR2 YYREEE (reference sequence). CDR3 loop: CASSLIGGRDGEQFF. DNA for the CDR3: TGTGCCAGCAGCTTGATTGGCGGGAGGGATGGTGAGCAGTTCTTC.

In its sample, this clone was seen once. V usage is TRBV5-5 and J usage is TRBJ1-2, with 7 bases identical to TRBD1. The CDR3 covers 13 residues. With 3 bases clipped from V and 3 bases from J, the junction kept 2 bases outside the gene matches. Germline V gives CDR1 SGHKS, CDR2 YYEKEE (reference sequence). The CDR3 nucleotides are TGTGCCAGCAGCTCTACAGGGGACTATGGCTACACCTTC. The encoded protein is CASSSTGDYGYTF.

The V call is TRBV19, the J call TRBJ1-5, with D perhaps TRBD1 (6 bases). This CDR3 is built from 16 residues. Germline V gives CDR1 LNHDA, CDR2 SQIVND (reference sequence). Trimming removed 2 bases from V and 4 bases from J, with 15 bases in between. CDR3 in amino acids: CASSIPHRAENQPQHF. The CDR3 DNA sequence: TGTGCCAGTAGTATACCCCACAGGGCGGAGAATCAGCCCCAGCATTTT.

This chain joins TRBV5-1 and TRBJ1-3; D might be TRBD1 (6 bases). The V gene lost 2 bases and the J gene lost 4 bases, with 13 bases spanning the gap. The CDR3 spans 15 residues. The V gene's germline CDR1 is SGHRS and CDR2 YFSETQ. The CDR3, as DNA: TGCGCCAGCAGCTTATCAGGGGCGCGAGGAAACACCATATATTTT. Translated, it gives CASSLSGARGNTIYF. The complete variable domain, with remaining parts taken from reference TRBV5-1 and TRBJ1-3, reads KAGVTQTPRYLIKTRGQQVTLSCSPISGHRSVSWYQQTPGQGLQFLFEYFSETQRNKGNFPGRFSGRQFSNSRSEMNVSTLELGDSALYLCASSLSGARGNTIYFGEGSWLTVV.

The rearrangement joins TRBV27 to TRBJ2-1; TRBD1 agrees at 8 bases. The CDR3 length is 17 residues. The junction had 15 bases not matched to a gene; V was cut back by 5 bases and J by 6 bases. In germline, CDR1 is MNHEY, CDR2 SMNVEV (reference sequence). The CDR3: CASSPKQGVPGSNEQFF. The CDR3 DNA reads TGTGCCAGCAGTCCCAAACAGGGGGTACCAGGGAGCAATGAGCAGTTCTTC.

The chain carries TRBV6-6 and TRBJ2-2, with D unclear. Trimming shortened V by 0 bases and J by 3 bases, and 8 bases separated the two germline ends. CDR1 and CDR2 from the germline V gene are MNHNY and SVGAGI (reference sequence). The CDR3 consists of 15 residues. Here the CDR3 DNA reads TGTGCCAGCAGTTACTCGCCCCTAGACACCGGGGAGCTGTTTTTT. It is translated as CASSYSPLDTGELFF.

The V gene is TRBV4-3, the J gene TRBJ2-5; D is perhaps TRBD1 (5 bases). The V and J ends lost 0 bases and 4 bases respectively, with 15 bases between them. The germline gives CDR1 LGHNA, CDR2 YSLEER. The CDR3 runs 16 residues. The CDR3 DNA reads TGCGCCAGCAGCCAAGATCACAGGTTATCAAGAGAGACCCAGTACTTC. Translation: CASSQDHRLSRETQYF.

The chain combines TRBV7-8 with TRBJ2-1, with a tentative D call TRBD2 (7 bases). This CDR3 spans 16 amino acids. Germline CDR1 and CDR2: SGHVS and FQNEAQ. V was shortened by 2 bases and J by 4 bases, with 15 bases between the two germline ends. CDR3 amino acids: CASSLLAGAIYNEQFF. The CDR3 DNA is TGTGCCAGCAGCTTATTGGCGGGGGCCATTTACAATGAGCAGTTCTTC.

This clone was recorded once. V and J are TRBV7-2 and TRBJ2-7; 9 bases match TRBD1. V shed 4 bases and J 2 bases; nucleotides not matched to a gene: 3. Looked up from germline, CDR1 is SGHTA and CDR2 is FQGNSA. The CDR3 is 14 residues long. The CDR3: CASSSGTGPYEQYF. CDR3 nucleotides: TGTGCCAGCAGCTCCGGGACAGGGCCCTACGAGCAGTACTTC.

Here the CDR3 DNA reads TGCGCCAGCAGCTGGGACACACGAGGCTCTGAAGCTTTCTTT. It is translated as CASSWDTRGSEAFF. The chain links TRBV5-1 to TRBJ1-1; D is possibly TRBD1 (6 bases). The CDR3 consists of 14 residues. Per germline, CDR1 SGHRS and CDR2 YFSETQ. V shed 3 bases and J shed 6 bases, with 15 bases lying between them.

This clone was observed a handful of times. This sequence joins TRBV9 and TRBJ1-1; possible D gene TRBD1, 6 bases. This CDR3 comprises 14 residues. The germline gives CDR1 SGDLS, CDR2 YYNGEE. Trimming removed 4 bases at V and 2 bases at J, with 12 bases between. The CDR3 nucleotides are TGTGCCAGCAGCCAAACAGGGTTTAACACTGAAGCTTTCTTT. It yields the protein CASSQTGFNTEAFF.

The chain links TRBV9 to TRBJ1-1; TRBD1 aligns across 7 bases. The germline V gene has CDR1 SGDLS and CDR2 YYNGEE. This CDR3 region has 14 residues. With 2 bases clipped from V and 1 base from J, the junction kept 2 bases outside the gene matches. DNA for the CDR3: TGTGCCAGCAGCGTGGGACAGCCGAACACTGAAGCTTTCTTT. Translation: CASSVGQPNTEAFF.

This chain links TRBV9 with TRBJ1-6, with D unclear. This CDR3 spans 16 amino acids. Trimming cost V 0 bases and J 2 bases, with 9 bases left between them. Looked up from germline, CDR1 is SGDLS and CDR2 is YYNGEE. The CDR3 nucleotides are TGTGCCAGCAGCGTAGACTCCTCAACCTATAATTCACCCCTCCACTTT. Encoded protein: CASSVDSSTYNSPLHF. Based on the CDR3 plus reference TRBV9 and TRBJ1-6, the full variable domain is DSGVTQTPKHLITATGQRVTLRCSPRSGDLSVYWYQQSLDQGLQFLIQYYNGEERAKGNILERFSAQQFPDLHSELNLSSLELGDSALYFCASSVDSSTYNSPLHFGNGTRLTVT.

The chain uses TRBV5-4 and TRBJ2-3; 10 bases line up with TRBD2. The CDR3 is made up of 15 amino acids. V lost 7 bases and J lost 4; bases outside the gene matches: 9. Germline CDR1 reads SGHNT; CDR2 reads YYREEE (reference sequence). This CDR3 reads CASGQVTSGPDTQYF. DNA for the CDR3: TGTGCCAGCGGTCAGGTGACTAGCGGGCCAGATACGCAGTATTTT.